These 13 T cell receptor beta chains originate from one sample sequenced in a study of identical twins. TCRdb re-called the 5' RACE reads with MiXCR, one entry per CDR3 protein. This table holds hundreds of thousands of distinct CDR3 sequences, roughly 18% found once. These data were also filed under a second study, of T cells expressing NK-cell markers.

What was sequenced was PBMCs. These receptors originate from a woman aged 18-30 years in good health.

The chain links TRBV7-2 to TRBJ2-3; D tentatively fits TRBD1 or TRBD2 (5 bases each). Germline CDR1 reads SGHTA; CDR2 reads FQGNSA. CDR3 length equals 15 residues. Deletions cut 2 bases from V and 3 bases from J, with 12 bases between. In DNA, the CDR3 is TGTGCCAGCAGCTTATCTGGGTGGGGGACAGATACGCAGTATTTT. It encodes CASSLSGWGTDTQYF.

The rearrangement joins TRBV7-2 to TRBJ1-5; tentatively, D is TRBD1 (5 bases). The CDR3 is 16 residues long. V gave up 4 bases and J gave up 6 bases, with 19 bases separating them. Germline V gene data show CDR1 as SGHTA and CDR2 as FQGNSA. CDR3 coding DNA: TGTGCCAGCAGCTATACCGGGACCCGGGGGAGTCAGCCCCAGCATTTT. It specifies CASSYTGTRGSQPQHF.

This chain links TRBV7-3 with TRBJ2-5; D possibly matches TRBD1 or TRBD2 (5 bases each). This CDR3 spans 13 amino acids. CDR1 is SGHTA, CDR2 FQGTGA, per germline. Trimming took 4 bases from V and 2 from J, leaving 8 bases between them. CDR3 in DNA: TGTGCCAGCAGCTGGGGGTCTCAAGAGACCCAGTACTTC. Its protein is CASSWGSQETQYF.

The chain recombines TRBV27 with TRBJ1-2, with 8 bases fitting TRBD1. The CDR3 sequence is 14 residues long. Germline assignment: CDR1 MNHEY and CDR2 SMNVEV (reference sequence). The junction had 11 bases not matched to a gene; V was cut back by 6 bases and J by 8 bases. CDR3 amino acids: CASSRAMTGVGYTF. The CDR3 DNA sequence: TGTGCCAGCAGCCGGGCCATGACAGGGGTCGGCTACACCTTC.

V usage is TRBV10-2 and J usage is TRBJ2-7, with 7 bases that match TRBD2. Germline CDR1 WSHSY, CDR2 SAAADI. J was trimmed by 5 bases and V by 6 bases; bases with no gene match: 7. This CDR3 is built from 13 residues. The chain's CDR3 is CASSGEGMHEQYF. In nucleotides, the CDR3 is TGCGCCAGCAGCGGGGAGGGGATGCACGAGCAGTACTTC.

V and J are TRBV11-2 and TRBJ2-7, with 10 bases lining up with TRBD1. V was clipped by 5 bases and J by 6 bases; unmatched bases: 7. Germline values: CDR1 SGHAT, CDR2 FQNNGV. This CDR3 is 14 amino acids long. CDR3 sequence: CASSHGQGGGEQYF. In DNA form, the CDR3 reads TGTGCCAGCAGCCACGGACAGGGGGGTGGCGAGCAGTACTTC.

This clonotype was recorded a few times. This chain connects TRBV29-1 to TRBJ2-7, with 12 bases that match TRBD1. Germline V CDR1 and CDR2: SQVTM, ANQGSEA. CDR3 length: 14 residues. Trimming cost V 6 bases and J 4 bases; bases outside gene matches: 7. CDR3 residues: CSVAKGQGAYEQYF. CDR3 coding DNA: TGCAGCGTCGCCAAGGGACAGGGGGCGTACGAGCAGTACTTC.

This chain connects TRBV5-1 to TRBJ2-7, with unresolved D. Trimming left V 0 bases short and J 5 bases short, with 12 bases between. This CDR3 region has 14 residues. Germline V gene data show CDR1 as SGHRS and CDR2 as YFSETQ. The CDR3 sequence is CASSLAPASDEQYF. CDR3 DNA: TGCGCCAGCAGCTTGGCCCCTGCATCGGACGAGCAGTACTTC.

This clonotype was seen more than once but under ten times. V gene TRBV7-6 combines with J gene TRBJ2-3; 8 bases match TRBD2. Germline V gene data show CDR1 as SGHVS and CDR2 as FNYEAQ. CDR3 length equals 16 residues. V lost 4 bases to trimming and J lost 5 bases; unmatched junction nucleotides: 11. The CDR3 region has the DNA TGTGCCAGCAGCTCGGGGACTAGAGGCCTCCAAGATACGCAGTATTTT. Translated, it gives CASSSGTRGLQDTQYF.

There are a few counts of this clonotype. The chain recombines TRBV20-1 with TRBJ2-7; the D gene is possibly TRBD2 (5 bases). This CDR3 is built from 15 residues. The germline gives CDR1 DFQATT, CDR2 SNEGSKA (reference sequence). V was trimmed by 4 bases and J by 2 bases, leaving 18 bases between them. The CDR3 sequence: CSATRMAGRAYEQYF. As DNA, the CDR3 is TGCAGTGCTACGCGAATGGCCGGGCGGGCCTACGAGCAGTACTTC.

V gene TRBV7-9 combines with J gene TRBJ1-4, with D perhaps matching TRBD1 (6 bases). From germline, CDR1 is SEHNR and CDR2 FQNEAQ (reference sequence). The V gene lost 7 bases and the J gene lost 6 bases, with 12 bases spanning the gap. The CDR3 consists of 13 residues. The CDR3 sequence: CASNTGWDEKLFF. CDR3 nucleotides: TGTGCCAGCAACACAGGGTGGGATGAAAAACTGTTTTTT.

This chain joins TRBV5-1 and TRBJ1-6, with TRBD1 matching over 9 bases. This CDR3 comprises 16 residues. Germline V gene data show CDR1 as SGHRS and CDR2 as YFSETQ. V lost 3 bases to trimming and J lost 8 bases; unmatched junction nucleotides: 9. The CDR3 bases are TGCGCCAGCAGCTCCCGGAGCCGGGACAGGGATTCACCCCTCCACTTT. Protein product: CASSSRSRDRDSPLHF.

This clonotype was observed a few times. This chain links TRBV4-1 with TRBJ2-2; D is ambiguous. The CDR3 loop spans 14 amino acids. V lost 2 bases, J lost 8 bases, and 12 bases lay in between. Looked up from germline, CDR1 is MGHRA and CDR2 is YSYEKL. This CDR3 reads CASSQRALGGELFF. CDR3 sequence (DNA): TGCGCCAGCAGCCAACGGGCCCTAGGAGGGGAGCTGTTTTTT.